The 17 T cell receptor beta chains given below trace back to one sample, sequenced in a study of blood T cell repertoires in COVID-19. The data were produced by immunoSEQ multiplex PCR, yet TCRdb's version contains in-frame clones alone and is incomplete. The sample lists about 160,000 clones; approximately 86% were seen once. The specimen was PBMCs or T cells enriched from blood (not recorded which). These receptors were obtained from a man aged 55-75 years who had recovered from COVID-19.

V usage is TRBV28 and J usage is TRBJ1-3, with 7 bases identical to TRBD1. The trim removed 5 bases at V and 6 bases at J, leaving 13 bases unmatched. The CDR3 sequence is 16 residues long. CDR1 and CDR2 from the germline V gene are MDHEN and SYDVKM. Here the CDR3 DNA reads TGTGCCAGCAGTCTCTTACAGGGGCCAAGGGCAAACACCATATATTTT. This codes for CASSLLQGPRANTIYF.

The chain has TRBV7-6 and TRBJ1-5, with D tentatively TRBD1 (6 bases). CDR1 SGHVS and CDR2 FNYEAQ come from the germline V gene. V was trimmed by 1 base and J by 4 bases, leaving 11 bases between them. There are 15 residues in the CDR3. CDR3 nucleotides: TGTGCCAGCAGCTTAGGATTACAGGGAAATCAGCCCCAGCATTTT. Amino acid sequence: CASSLGLQGNQPQHF.

This chain joins TRBV28 and TRBJ1-6; 8 bases line up with TRBD1. CDR1 and CDR2 (germline): MDHEN, SYDVKM. The CDR3 loop spans 15 amino acids. V dropped 4 bases and J dropped 6; count of bases not matched to a gene: 5. CDR3 protein: CASSWQTGVNSPLHF. The CDR3 bases are TGTGCCAGCAGTTGGCAGACAGGGGTTAATTCACCCCTCCACTTT.

This clone was seen a few times. V is TRBV5-1 and J is TRBJ1-1; a weak D match, TRBD1 (6 bases). Germline CDR1 is SGHRS and CDR2 is YFSETQ. The V end lost 7 bases, the J end lost 7 bases, and 11 bases lay between the germline ends. The CDR3 contains 11 residues. In DNA form, the CDR3 reads TGCGCCAGCCAAGGGGGACATGAAGCTTTCTTT. Translating gives CASQGGHEAFF.

This clone has a single count. The J gene is TRBJ2-7, the V gene TRBV4-2, with TRBD2 matching 8 bases. The trim removed 4 bases at V and 6 bases at J, leaving 5 bases unmatched. Germline CDR1 LGHNA, CDR2 YNFKEQ. The CDR3 loop spans 13 amino acids. CDR3 bases: TGTGCCAGCAGCCTAGGACTAGCCCCCGAGCAGTACTTC. It encodes CASSLGLAPEQYF.

The chain couples TRBV11-1 to TRBJ1-5, with 10 bases fitting TRBD1. With V trimmed by 1 base and J by 7 bases, 4 bases remained unmatched. Germline V lookup: CDR1 SGHAT, CDR2 FQDESV (reference sequence). This CDR3 spans 15 amino acids. The chain's CDR3 is CASSLGQGAQQPQHF. The CDR3 coding sequence is TGTGCCAGCAGCTTAGGACAGGGGGCACAGCAGCCCCAGCATTTT.

The rearrangement joins TRBV13 to TRBJ1-2, with 9 bases lining up with TRBD1. The CDR3 has 15 amino acids. The V gene end was trimmed by 6 bases and the J gene end by 5 bases; junction bases not matched to a gene: 10. Germline lookup yields CDR1 PRHDT and CDR2 FYEKMQ (reference sequence). The CDR3 bases are TGTGCCAGCAGGCCTAGAGGACAGGGGCAATATGGCTACACCTTC. Amino acids: CASRPRGQGQYGYTF.

The chain combines TRBV7-3 with TRBJ2-2; TRBD2 matches at 7 bases. Trimming at V came to 2 bases and at J to 6 bases, leaving 6 bases not matched to a gene. The CDR3 length is 15 residues. The germline CDR1 and CDR2 sequences are SGHTA and FQGTGA. The CDR3 spells CASSLGGGPSGELFF. In DNA form, the CDR3 reads TGTGCCAGCAGCTTAGGGGGAGGGCCCTCCGGGGAGCTGTTTTTT.

The chain links TRBV5-1 to TRBJ2-1; 10 bases are shared with TRBD2. Losses at the gene ends were 1 base for V and 0 bases for J; bases not matched to a gene: 7. The CDR3 extends over 18 amino acids. The germline gives CDR1 SGHRS, CDR2 YFSETQ. The CDR3 spells CASSLFTSGASSYNEQFF. In DNA, the CDR3 is TGCGCCAGCAGCTTGTTCACTAGCGGGGCGAGCTCCTACAATGAGCAGTTCTTC.

The rearrangement joins TRBV28 to TRBJ2-2; TRBD1 matches at 8 bases. Trimming at V came to 6 bases and at J to 1 base, leaving 4 bases not matched to a gene. The CDR3 spans 15 residues. Germline V lookup: CDR1 MDHEN, CDR2 SYDVKM. The CDR3 bases are TGTGCCAGCAGGCCCGGGACAGGGAACACCGGGGAGCTGTTTTTT. Its translation is CASRPGTGNTGELFF.

This chain links TRBV15 with TRBJ2-5; D is uncertain. V was pared by 6 bases and J by 4 bases, with 18 bases between. This CDR3 is 15 amino acids long. Germline V CDR1 and CDR2: LNHNV, YYDKDF (reference sequence). The CDR3 DNA reads as TGTGCCACCAGAGGAGAGATGGCTAGTGGAGAGACCCAGTACTTC. Encoded protein: CATRGEMASGETQYF.

In its sample, this clone was seen once. The chain is built from TRBV28 and TRBJ1-2; the D is unclear. Between the trimmed V and J ends, which lost 6 bases and 4 bases, there was a span of 12 bases. There are 13 residues in the CDR3. CDR1 and CDR2 from the germline V gene are MDHEN and SYDVKM. CDR3 in amino acids: CASSTPGIYGYTF. DNA for the CDR3: TGTGCCAGCAGCACCCCCGGGATCTATGGCTACACCTTC.

V usage is TRBV28 and J usage is TRBJ2-3; D may be TRBD2 (6 bases). Between the trimmed V and J ends, which lost 8 bases and 2 bases, there was a span of 20 bases. CDR3 length: 16 residues. The germline CDR1 and CDR2 sequences are MDHEN and SYDVKM. The CDR3 loop is CASHFGRGKVTDTQYF. DNA for the CDR3: TGTGCCAGCCATTTCGGACGGGGGAAAGTCACAGATACGCAGTATTTT. Variable domain in full (rest from reference TRBV28 and TRBJ2-3): DVKVTQSSRYLVKRTGEKVFLECVQDMDHENMFWYRQDPGLGLRLIYFSYDVKMKEKGDIPEGYSVSREKKERFSLILESASTNQTSMYLCASHFGRGKVTDTQYFGPGTRLTVL.

This clone appeared once. V and J are TRBV9 and TRBJ2-1; 7 bases line up with TRBD1. The germline CDR1 and CDR2 sequences are SGDLS and YYNGEE. The CDR3 spans 13 residues. Unmatched junction bases numbered 6, after V lost 5 bases and J lost 7 bases. The CDR3 spells CASSYLQGNEQFF. In DNA form, the CDR3 reads TGTGCCAGCAGTTACTTACAGGGGAATGAGCAGTTCTTC.

This chain's CDR3 is CASSLYGLGNTIYF. The CDR3 DNA reads TGTGCCAGCAGCCTATACGGACTGGGAAACACCATATATTTT. The chain carries TRBV7-2 and TRBJ1-3; D uncertain. CDR1 and CDR2 from the germline V gene are SGHTA and FQGNSA. V was cut by 5 bases and J by 4 bases, with 12 bases left in between. CDR3 length: 14 residues.

The genes are TRBV27 and TRBJ2-7; perhaps TRBD1 as D (6 bases). The CDR3 contains 15 residues. The V end lost 2 bases, the J end lost 3 bases, and 14 bases lay between the germline ends. Germline lookup yields CDR1 MNHEY and CDR2 SMNVEV (reference sequence). The CDR3 DNA reads as TGTGCCAGCAGTTTAAGGGCAGGACAGAGCTACGAGCAGTACTTC. Protein product: CASSLRAGQSYEQYF.

This clone appeared a single time. The chain's CDR3 is CASSVAGQGDEQYF. CDR3 bases: TGTGCCAGCAGCGTAGCAGGGCAGGGCGACGAGCAGTACTTC. This chain joins TRBV9 and TRBJ2-7, with D possibly being TRBD1 (5 bases). Deletions cut 0 bases from V and 5 bases from J, with 12 bases between. This CDR3 region has 14 residues. The germline V gene encodes CDR1 SGDLS and CDR2 YYNGEE.